Shown below are 23 T cell receptor beta chains from a single sample sequenced in a study of blood T cell repertoires in COVID-19. Using immunoSEQ multiplex PCR, the repertoire was profiled, and TCRdb retains in-frame clones only, with some absent. The top ten clones hold 9.9% of a sample with 97,000 or so clones, approximately 84% of them seen once. Sequencing was done on a sample of peripheral blood. These receptors were collected from a man aged 35 to 55 with active or convalescent COVID-19.

The count of this clone is one. The chain links TRBV5-6 to TRBJ2-1, with TRBD1 as a possible D gene (5 bases). Germline V gene lookup returns CDR1 SGHDT and CDR2 YYEEEE. The V end was cut by 1 base, the J end by 6 bases, with 14 bases between. The CDR3 is made up of 15 amino acids. DNA for the CDR3: TGTGCCAGCAGCTTGTTTGACAGCACCCTCAATGAGCAGTTCTTC. This gives the protein CASSLFDSTLNEQFF.

The chain combines TRBV30 with TRBJ2-5, with D hard to call. The CDR3 contains 12 residues. CDR1 is GTSNPN, CDR2 SVGIG, per germline (reference sequence). V was clipped by 4 bases and J by 5 bases, with 11 bases between them. The CDR3 sequence is CAWNRVRETQYF. Here the CDR3 DNA reads TGTGCCTGGAACCGGGTACGCGAGACCCAGTACTTC.

V is TRBV6-5 and J is TRBJ1-2; D may be TRBD1 (5 bases). Germline lookup yields CDR1 MNHEY and CDR2 SVGAGI. V was clipped by 5 bases and J by 7 bases, with 14 bases between them. The CDR3 is 13 residues long. CDR3 in amino acids: CASSTQGVTGYTF. CDR3 nucleotide sequence: TGTGCCAGCAGTACTCAAGGGGTTACTGGCTACACCTTC.

The chain has TRBV18 and TRBJ2-7, with 8 nucleotides matching TRBD1. From germline, CDR1 is KGHSH and CDR2 LQKENI. The junction had 4 bases not matched to a gene; V was cut back by 4 bases and J by 2 bases. This CDR3 spans 14 amino acids. In nucleotides, the CDR3 is TGTGCCAGCTCACAAGGACAGGGACCCTACGAGCAGTACTTC. Its protein is CASSQGQGPYEQYF.

In this sample, this clone turned up once. This chain uses TRBV7-6 with TRBJ2-7; 8 positions match TRBD2. CDR1 SGHVS and CDR2 FNYEAQ come from the germline V gene. This CDR3 contains 13 residues. Germline trimming cut 8 bases from V and 2 bases from J; bases unmatched to any gene: 5. CDR3 sequence (DNA): TGTGCCAGCTCCGCGGGGGGCACCTACGAGCAGTACTTC. Translation: CASSAGGTYEQYF.

This rearrangement joins TRBV5-1 to TRBJ1-6; maybe TRBD1 (6 bases). In germline, CDR1 is SGHRS, CDR2 YFSETQ. V lost 5 bases, J lost 8 bases, and 20 bases lay in between. The CDR3 sequence is 16 residues long. CDR3 nucleotides: TGCGCCAGCAGTCGGGGGCCGGGGGGCAGGGATTCACCCCTCCACTTT. It encodes CASSRGPGGRDSPLHF.

The chain combines TRBV18 with TRBJ1-2, with 10 bases identical to TRBD1. CDR3 size: 14 residues. Germline V gene data show CDR1 as KGHSH and CDR2 as LQKENI. J gave up 6 bases and V 6 bases, and 7 bases lay outside the gene matches. The CDR3 protein is CASSQDRGGNGYTF. The CDR3 DNA follows: TGTGCCAGCTCCCAGGACAGGGGGGGAAATGGCTACACCTTC.

The rearrangement links TRBV5-1 to TRBJ1-3; tentatively, D is TRBD1 (6 bases). Deletions cut 0 bases from V and 6 bases from J, with 10 bases between. The CDR3 covers 14 residues. The germline V gene encodes CDR1 SGHRS and CDR2 YFSETQ. CDR3 bases: TGCGCCAGCAGCTTGGGGGGGCAGGAAAACACCATATATTTT. As protein: CASSLGGQENTIYF.

This clone was picked up a small number of times. J is TRBJ2-1 and V is TRBV7-7, with D hard to call. CDR3 length: 13 amino acids. V dropped 5 bases and J dropped 10 bases, with 15 bases sitting between them. Germline CDR1 reads SSHAT; CDR2 reads FNYEAQ (reference sequence). The CDR3 is CASSPNVLGEQFF. The CDR3 DNA reads as TGTGCCAGCAGCCCGAACGTCTTGGGCGAGCAGTTCTTC.

In DNA, the CDR3 is TGCGCCAGCAGCTCCACCTACGAGCAGTACTTC. Translation: CASSSTYEQYF. The rearrangement uses TRBV5-1 and TRBJ2-7; D unclear. Germline CDR1 SGHRS, CDR2 YFSETQ. With 3 bases removed from V and 2 bases from J, the gap between germline ends came to 3 bases. The CDR3 is 11 amino acids.

V gene TRBV19 combines with J gene TRBJ1-4; D is ambiguous. The CDR3 sequence is 15 residues long. Germline assignment: CDR1 LNHDA and CDR2 SQIVND (reference sequence). V lost 5 bases to trimming and J lost 4 bases, with 14 bases between them. The CDR3 DNA is TGTGCCAGTAGTCATACGCAGGTGTTTAATGAAAAACTGTTTTTT. This gives the protein CASSHTQVFNEKLFF.

This rearrangement joins TRBV19 to TRBJ2-3, with a possible D match to TRBD2 (7 bases). This CDR3 is 18 amino acids long. V shed 4 bases and J shed 0 bases, with 20 bases lying between them. The V gene's germline CDR1 is LNHDA and CDR2 SQIVND (reference sequence). The CDR3 region is CASSTRLTGGSSTDTQYF. The CDR3 bases are TGTGCCAGTAGTACCCGACTTACGGGGGGCTCTAGCACAGATACGCAGTATTTT.

This clone was seen a single time. The V gene is TRBV5-4, the J gene TRBJ1-1, with 7 bases fitting TRBD1. Losses at the gene ends were 8 bases for V and 4 bases for J; bases not matched to a gene: 11. Germline assignment: CDR1 SGHNT and CDR2 YYREEE (reference sequence). The CDR3 totals 14 residues. This CDR3 is CASGDSRPSTEAFF. CDR3 sequence (DNA): TGTGCCAGTGGGGACAGCCGTCCATCCACTGAAGCTTTCTTT.

In this sample, this clone turned up a few times. The V gene is TRBV5-6, the J gene TRBJ1-1; possibly TRBD1 for D (5 bases). The germline V gene encodes CDR1 SGHDT and CDR2 YYEEEE. The V gene lost 7 bases and the J gene lost 5 bases, with 18 bases spanning the gap. The CDR3 totals 14 residues. CDR3 sequence (DNA): TGTGCCAGCTTTCTAACCGGGGGGAGTACTGAAGCTTTCTTT. Translating gives CASFLTGGSTEAFF. The full variable domain, rest sourced from reference TRBV5-6 and TRBJ1-1, is DAGVTQSPTHLIKTRGQQVTLRCSPKSGHDTVSWYQQALGQGPQFIFQYYEEEERQRGNFPDRFSGHQFPNYSSELNVNALLLGDSALYLCASFLTGGSTEAFFGQGTRLTVV.

This clone showed up just a few times. V usage is TRBV2 and J usage is TRBJ1-4, with D hard to call. Germline V gives CDR1 SNHLY, CDR2 FYNNEI. The CDR3 contains 11 residues. Between the trimmed V and J ends, which lost 6 bases and 8 bases, there was a span of 7 bases. The CDR3 nucleotides are TGTGCCAGCAGCGACTGGGAAAAACTGTTTTTT. This codes for CASSDWEKLFF. Based on the CDR3 plus reference TRBV2 and TRBJ1-4, the full variable domain is EPEVTQTPSHQVTQMGQEVILRCVPISNHLYFYWYRQILGQKVEFLVSFYNNEISEKSEIFDDQFSVERPDGSNFTLKIRSTKLEDSAMYFCASSDWEKLFFGSGTQLSVL.

The rearrangement joins TRBV18 to TRBJ2-2; unclear D gene. CDR1 KGHSH and CDR2 LQKENI come from the germline V gene. The CDR3 runs to 13 residues. Trimming pared 3 bases from V and 7 bases from J, leaving 9 bases between. CDR3 bases: TGTGCCAGCTCACCTTTCGGTGGCGGGGAGCTGTTTTTT. Its translation: CASSPFGGGELFF.

CDR3 nucleotides: TGTGCCAGCACCGAAAATGGAGGTTTCTATGGCTACACCTTC. Residues: CASTENGGFYGYTF. The V and J genes are TRBV9 and TRBJ1-2; no reliable D call. Germline CDR1 is SGDLS and CDR2 is YYNGEE. Trimming left V 6 bases short and J 4 bases short, with 16 bases between. This CDR3 is 14 amino acids long.

The CDR3 DNA sequence: TGCGCCAGCAGCCACGACCGGGACAGGGTCCACGAGCAGTACTTC. Translation gives CASSHDRDRVHEQYF. V usage is TRBV4-3 and J usage is TRBJ2-7; 9 bases match TRBD1. V was pared by 3 bases and J by 5 bases, with 8 bases of the junction left unmatched. Germline V CDR1 and CDR2: LGHNA, YSLEER. This CDR3 has 15 amino acids.

This sequence joins TRBV1 and TRBJ1-1; no DNA check was done on the table's D call, TRBD1. TRBV1 counts as a pseudogene. The length of the CDR3 is 16 residues. In DNA, the CDR3 is TGCACCAGCAGCCAGATAGACAGGGGGGAGGACACTGAAGCTTTCTTT. It yields the protein CTSSQIDRGEDTEAFF.

The chain employs TRBV25-1 and TRBJ2-5; the match to TRBD1 covers 7 bases. In germline, CDR1 is MGHDK, CDR2 SYGVNS. The junction had 2 bases not matched to a gene; V was cut back by 2 bases and J by 5 bases. The CDR3 runs 13 residues. CDR3: CASSEHRGETQYF. The CDR3, as DNA: TGTGCCAGCAGTGAACACAGGGGCGAGACCCAGTACTTC.

V usage is TRBV13 and J usage is TRBJ2-2; 12 bases line up with TRBD1. With V trimmed by 2 bases and J by 3 bases, 13 bases remained unmatched. This CDR3 is built from 20 residues. The germline CDR1 and CDR2 sequences are PRHDT and FYEKMQ (reference sequence). The CDR3: CASSLILGQGATGHTGELFF. In nucleotides, the CDR3 is TGTGCCAGCAGCTTAATTTTGGGACAGGGGGCGACGGGGCACACCGGGGAGCTGTTTTTT.

The chain uses TRBV15 and TRBJ1-2; D is unclear. V was pared by 5 bases and J by 8 bases, with 9 bases between. The CDR3 contains 11 residues. Germline lookup yields CDR1 LNHNV and CDR2 YYDKDF (reference sequence). The CDR3 protein is CATSPGAGYTF. For the CDR3, the DNA is TGTGCCACCAGCCCCGGTGCGGGCTACACCTTC.

This clone was seen just once. For the CDR3, the DNA is TGTGCCAGCAGCTTAGGGGTACCACCCTACGAGCAGTACTTC. Its protein product is CASSLGVPPYEQYF. The chain couples TRBV5-6 to TRBJ2-7, with D tentatively TRBD1 (5 bases). The CDR3 covers 14 residues. The V gene's germline CDR1 is SGHDT and CDR2 YYEEEE. Trimming removed 2 bases from V and 2 bases from J, with 11 bases in between.